The 18 T cell receptor beta chains listed next were all sequenced from one sample in a study of STAT5B mutations in CD4+ large granular lymphocyte leukemia. Using immunoSEQ multiplex PCR, the repertoire was profiled, and TCRdb retains in-frame clones only, with some absent. This sample yields about 38,000 clones, of which about 80% are seen a single time; 0.55% belongs to the top ten. Sequencing was carried out using CD4+ T cells from blood buffy coats. The receptor set was obtained from a human donor in good health.

The chain employs TRBV5-5 and TRBJ2-7; D may correspond to TRBD1 or TRBD2 (5 bases each). Germline CDR1 SGHKS, CDR2 YYEKEE (reference sequence). Trimming removed 0 bases at V and 2 bases at J, with 15 bases between. The CDR3 sequence is 16 residues long. CDR3 bases: TGTGCCAGCAGCTTGGGTCCGGGACGGGGAGCCTACGAGCAGTACTTC. Protein: CASSLGPGRGAYEQYF.

This rearrangement joins TRBV7-2 to TRBJ1-6; D perhaps matches TRBD1 (6 bases). The CDR3 is 14 residues long. Germline CDR1 SGHTA, CDR2 FQGNSA. Trimming removed 8 bases from V and 5 bases from J, with 13 bases in between. The DNA for the CDR3 is TGTGCCAGCGGCAGGGGAAAGAATAATTCACCCCTCCACTTT. As protein: CASGRGKNNSPLHF.

V and J are TRBV10-3 and TRBJ1-2; D is unclear. The CDR3 loop spans 14 amino acids. From germline, CDR1 is ENHRY and CDR2 SYGVKD. Trimming pared 0 bases from V and 1 base from J, leaving 6 bases between. The CDR3 region is CAISESEVNYGYTF. The CDR3, as DNA: TGTGCCATCAGTGAGTCGGAGGTTAACTATGGCTACACCTTC.

V gene TRBV10-3 combines with J gene TRBJ2-7; the D is unclear. CDR1 and CDR2 (germline): ENHRY, SYGVKD. V lost 4 bases, J lost 3 bases, and 10 bases lay in between. The CDR3 spans 13 residues. CDR3 region: CAISGGWGYEQYF. The CDR3 DNA sequence: TGTGCCATCAGTGGCGGTTGGGGCTACGAGCAGTACTTC.

In its sample, this clone was seen a few times. The chain couples TRBV6-5 to TRBJ1-2; 7 bases are a match to TRBD1. The CDR3 loop spans 13 amino acids. CDR1 and CDR2 (germline): MNHEY, SVGAGI. Germline trimming cut 8 bases from V and 7 bases from J; bases unmatched to any gene: 10. This CDR3 is CASSLTGTLGYTF. The CDR3 DNA is TGTGCCAGCTCCCTGACAGGGACACTTGGCTACACCTTC.

This chain joins TRBV7-2 and TRBJ1-3; D is undetermined. This CDR3 contains 14 residues. Germline V gene sequence: CDR1 SGHTA, CDR2 FQGNSA. Trimming took off 1 base at V and 2 bases at J, with 6 bases between the two ends. This chain's CDR3 is CASSLGQPGNTIYF. The CDR3 nucleotides read TGTGCCAGCAGCTTAGGGCAGCCTGGAAACACCATATATTTT.

CDR3 nucleotides: TGTGCCAGCAGCTTAGAGGTTAGCGGGAGTTGGTCCCACAATGAGCAGTTCTTC. Translating gives CASSLEVSGSWSHNEQFF. The V gene is TRBV11-3, the J gene TRBJ2-1, with 9 bases fitting TRBD2. CDR3 length: 18 residues. The germline V gene encodes CDR1 SGHNT and CDR2 YENEEA. Trimming at V came to 0 bases and at J to 5 bases, leaving 11 bases not matched to a gene.

This sequence joins TRBV19 and TRBJ2-3; 10 nucleotides match TRBD2. This CDR3 contains 14 residues. V lost 6 bases and J lost 7; bases outside the gene matches: 7. Looked up from germline, CDR1 is LNHDA and CDR2 is SQIVND (reference sequence). CDR3 sequence reads: CASRPLAGVYTQYF. The DNA of the CDR3 is TGTGCCAGTAGACCGCTAGCGGGAGTATATACGCAGTATTTT.

In this sample, this clone turned up a few times. V and J are TRBV7-9 and TRBJ1-1; TRBD1 is a possible D gene (5 bases). The CDR3 spans 13 residues. Germline CDR1 is SEHNR and CDR2 is FQNEAQ (reference sequence). V was trimmed by 5 bases and J by 1 base, leaving 8 bases between them. CDR3 coding DNA: TGTGCCAGCAGCCAACAGGCGAACACTGAAGCTTTCTTT. Protein product: CASSQQANTEAFF. The entire variable domain, with the rest obtained from reference TRBV7-9 and TRBJ1-1, is as follows: DTGVSQNPRHKITKRGQNVTFRCDPISEHNRLYWYRQTLGQGPEFLTYFQNEAQLEKSRLLSDRFSAERPKGSFSTLEIQRTEQGDSAMYLCASSQQANTEAFFGQGTRLTVV.

V is TRBV6-1 and J is TRBJ2-7; no reliable D call. This CDR3 comprises 13 residues. Germline CDR1 and CDR2: MNHNS and SASEGT. V was shortened by 3 bases and J by 3 bases, with 9 bases between the two germline ends. The CDR3 coding sequence is TGTGCCAGCAGTGATCCTCTCGGCTACGAGCAGTACTTC. Translating gives CASSDPLGYEQYF.

The chain uses TRBV5-4 and TRBJ2-4, with 12 positions matching TRBD2. Germline values: CDR1 SGHNT, CDR2 YYREEE (reference sequence). The CDR3 spans 16 residues. Trimming cost V 4 bases and J 3 bases; bases outside gene matches: 5. DNA of the CDR3: TGTGCCAGCAGCCCTAGCGGGGGGGTAATCAAAAACATTCAGTACTTC. Its translation is CASSPSGGVIKNIQYF.

The chain recombines TRBV7-9 with TRBJ2-1; 9 bases agree with TRBD2. Germline loops: CDR1 SEHNR, CDR2 FQNEAQ (reference sequence). Trimming at V came to 4 bases and at J to 5 bases, leaving 6 bases not matched to a gene. The CDR3 spans 15 residues. CDR3 sequence (DNA): TGTGCCAGCAGCTCGCTAGCGGGACTTAACAATGAGCAGTTCTTC. Protein: CASSSLAGLNNEQFF.

J is TRBJ2-1 and V is TRBV6-5; D call uncertain. With 2 bases removed from V and 12 bases from J, the gap between germline ends came to 8 bases. Germline V gene sequence: CDR1 MNHEY, CDR2 SVGAGI. The CDR3 runs to 11 residues. DNA for the CDR3: TGTGCCAGCAGTTACGGCTCGGTGCAGTTCTTC. This encodes CASSYGSVQFF.

This clone is a singleton in its sample. V gene TRBV25-1 combines with J gene TRBJ1-2, with D perhaps TRBD1 (5 bases). V was cut by 3 bases and J by 4 bases, with 15 bases left in between. The germline gives CDR1 MGHDK, CDR2 SYGVNS. This CDR3 spans 15 amino acids. The CDR3 sequence is CASSDLGQGSYGYTF. CDR3 in DNA: TGTGCCAGCAGTGACTTGGGGCAGGGAAGCTATGGCTACACCTTC.

The CDR3 loop reads CASSLGTSVLGTDTQYF. The CDR3 DNA reads TGTGCCAGCAGCTTAGGGACTAGCGTGTTAGGCACAGATACGCAGTATTTT. The chain links TRBV11-3 to TRBJ2-3, with 9 bases lining up with TRBD2. After removal of 1 base from V and 1 base from J, the junction contained 6 bases not matched to a gene. Looked up from germline, CDR1 is SGHNT and CDR2 is YENEEA. The CDR3 runs 17 residues. Full variable domain (missing parts from reference TRBV11-3 and TRBJ2-3): EAGVVQSPRYKIIEKKQPVAFWCNPISGHNTLYWYLQNLGQGPELLIRYENEEAVDDSQLPKDRFSAERLKGVDSTLKIQPAELGDSAVYLCASSLGTSVLGTDTQYFGPGTRLTVL.

The chain recombines TRBV11-3 with TRBJ2-5; the D call may be TRBD1 or TRBD2 (5 bases each). V lost 4 bases and J lost 1, with 16 bases in between. The germline gives CDR1 SGHNT, CDR2 YENEEA. CDR3 length: 16 amino acids. The CDR3 sequence is CASSWGSSLGQETQYF. DNA for the CDR3: TGTGCCAGCAGCTGGGGGTCCAGTTTGGGCCAAGAGACCCAGTACTTC.

The chain carries TRBV10-3 and TRBJ2-5; tentatively, D is TRBD1 or TRBD2 (6 bases each). There are 16 residues in the CDR3. V shed 0 bases and J shed 6 bases, with 17 bases lying between them. CDR1 is ENHRY, CDR2 SYGVKD, per germline. This CDR3 reads CAISESGRGGSQTQYF. CDR3 sequence (DNA): TGTGCCATCAGTGAGTCTGGCAGGGGAGGCAGCCAGACCCAGTACTTC.

Worth noting for this clone: An end of the junction differs from the germline gene, which may be a read error. This chain connects TRBV19 to TRBJ1-4, with D possibly being TRBD1 (6 bases). Germline-derived CDR1 and CDR2 are LNHDA and SQIVND (reference sequence). CDR3 length equals 15 residues. CDR3 in amino acids: CASSSNRETNEKLFF. The CDR3 bases are TGTGCCAGCAGTAGCAACAGGGAAACTAATGAAAAACTGTTTTTT.